This T cell receptor (beta chain) is from a study of blood T cell repertoires in COVID-19 (dated by TCRdb to the early 2020s). About the study as a whole: Samples from collaborators originated in the United States, Italy and Spain and spanned both the acute and convalescent phases of COVID-19. Sample metadata almost always included a de-identified subject ID, COVID-19 status, age in years and sex. The samples were drawn from two sources: the first 160 participants of the ongoing ImmuneRACE study, and 1,000 to 1,500 subjects contributed by 6 global collaborators. A freely available public database, intended as a resource for researchers studying the immune response to SARS-CoV-2, is where the repertoires were released. The dataset comprised deeply sampled blood TCRbeta repertoires from subjects exposed to, actively infected with, or recovered from COVID-19. HLA class I and class II types, where available, came from metadata supplied by the sample provider rather than from assay-based typing. The material from the prospective study consisted of cDNA or gDNA derived from T cells, B-cell-depleted T cells, or PBMCs. The full study reports these points: The quantity of clinical and demographic metadata differed by source and by participant and was supplied without curation.

Each collaborating institution followed its own protocols to collect whole blood in K2EDTA tubes. Collaborator samples were shipped for TCRbeta analysis as frozen whole blood, isolated PBMCs, or DNA extracted from either sample type. TCRbeta CDR3 regions were amplified from genomic DNA by means of the immunoSEQ Assay, a bias-controlled multiplex PCR. The authors' analysis ran thus. The number of nucleated cells in each sample was estimated from the amplification of reference gene primers within the assay. To quantify the absolute abundance of each unique TCRbeta CDR3 rearrangement, sequence reads were collapsed and filtered. For each sample, productive Simpson clonality was calculated by taking the square root of Simpson's diversity index across productive rearrangements. TCRdb mirrors the immuneACCESS table, restricted to in-frame sequences. Some clones are absent from its copies; in checked studies, under half trace to an unresolved V gene, and the reason for the others is unknown. That table is the source of V, J and clone size, and D and trimming were worked out from the DNA. Present in this sample are about 270,000 clones, approximately 89% of which were seen just once. Of the sample, less than 3% is held by the ten largest clones.

Based on the germline V gene, the CDR1 and CDR2 sequences are SGDLS and YYNGEE. Including cysteine and phenylalanine, the CDR3 has 16 amino acids. Just the 48-base CDR3 DNA is kept, in frame starting at base 1. The junction carries 16 bases between V and J, which are trimmed by 3 bases and 2 bases respectively. With respect to this clone: This receptor's antigen is unknown. No base quality values were provided; no much bigger clone lies one nucleotide off.

The sequence joins TRBV9 to TRBJ2-3, with the identity of the D gene unclear. This TCR was sampled from a woman in her forties or fifties with acute or convalescent COVID-19. Sequences were obtained from peripheral blood. In nucleotides, the sequence is TGTGCCAGCAGCGGCGCTAGTCTTCCACACACAGATACGCAGTATTTT. The resulting protein is CASSGASLPHTDTQYF.